The 26 T cell receptor beta chains in this list originate from one sample, sequenced in a study of blood T cell repertoires in COVID-19. Produced via immunoSEQ multiplex PCR; TCRdb's table is partial and in-frame only. The sample has some 89,000 clones, roughly three quarters seen once; the top ten hold around 10%. Sequencing was performed on peripheral blood. Receptor source: a man between 65 and 85 years old with acute or convalescent COVID-19.

The V and J genes are TRBV6-5 and TRBJ2-2; TRBD1 aligns across 7 bases. CDR1 and CDR2 (germline): MNHEY, SVGAGI. The ends lost 7 bases at V and 4 bases at J; junction bases unmatched: 3. The CDR3 totals 13 residues. The CDR3 protein is CASTRTGTGELFF. The CDR3 bases are TGTGCCAGCACTCGGACAGGCACCGGGGAGCTGTTTTTT.

This chain links TRBV2 with TRBJ2-2; tentative D call: TRBD1 (5 bases). Germline loops: CDR1 SNHLY, CDR2 FYNNEI. V lost 7 bases and J 5 bases, leaving 14 bases between the germline ends. The length of the CDR3 is 14 residues. CDR3 DNA: TGTGCCAGCAAACCGACAGACCAGACCGGGGAGCTGTTTTTT. Its protein product is CASKPTDQTGELFF.

This chain links TRBV5-4 with TRBJ1-4, with 9 bases that match TRBD1. The germline CDR1 and CDR2 sequences are SGHNT and YYREEE (reference sequence). The V segment lost 5 bases and the J segment 3 bases; nucleotides outside the gene matches: 5. The CDR3 runs 15 residues. CDR3 sequence reads: CASSLQGAANEKLFF. CDR3 in DNA: TGTGCCAGCAGTTTACAGGGGGCGGCTAATGAAAAACTGTTTTTT.

As concerns this clone: Relative to the germline gene, one junction end is altered; a read error may explain this. The chain is built from TRBV6-5 and TRBJ1-5, with D maybe TRBD1 (5 bases). This CDR3 is 13 amino acids long. Germline V lookup: CDR1 MNHEY, CDR2 SVGAGI. CDR3 sequence: CASSLDSNQPQHF. As DNA, the CDR3 is TGTGCCAGCAGTCTCGACAGCAACCAGCCCCAGCATTTT.

The chain couples TRBV18 to TRBJ1-4; tentative D call: TRBD1 (6 bases). The germline V gene encodes CDR1 KGHSH and CDR2 LQKENI. The ends were cut back, 4 bases at V and 5 bases at J, with 11 bases in the middle. This CDR3 is built from 14 residues. The CDR3 DNA reads TGTGCCAGCTCACTGGACAGTACCAATGAAAAACTGTTTTTT. Its protein is CASSLDSTNEKLFF.

The V call is TRBV3-1 (or the pseudogene TRBV3-2), the J call TRBJ2-1; 11 bases line up with TRBD2. V was pared by 10 bases and J by 10 bases, with 9 bases of the junction left unmatched. CDR1 and CDR2 (germline): LGHDT, YNNKEL (reference sequence). This CDR3 region has 13 residues. The CDR3 nucleotides are TGTGCCACAAGTAGCGGGGGGGCACGGGAGCAGTTCTTC. This translates into CATSSGGAREQFF.

The rearrangement joins TRBV5-5 to TRBJ1-4; D not resolved. The CDR3 totals 15 residues. V shed 4 bases and J shed 4 bases, with 14 bases lying between them. Germline-derived CDR1 and CDR2 are SGHKS and YYEKEE (reference sequence). CDR3 sequence: CASSPGLTVNEKLFF. The DNA for the CDR3 is TGTGCCAGCAGCCCCGGACTGACCGTTAATGAAAAACTGTTTTTT. Together with reference TRBV5-5 and TRBJ1-4, the CDR3 gives the full variable domain: DAGVTQSPTHLIKTRGQQVTLRCSPISGHKSVSWYQQVLGQGPQFIFQYYEKEERGRGNFPDRFSARQFPNYSSELNVNALLLGDSALYLCASSPGLTVNEKLFFGSGTQLSVL.

The rearrangement joins TRBV11-2 to TRBJ2-1; 12 bases match TRBD2. The trim removed 1 base at V and 5 bases at J, leaving 6 bases unmatched. Germline V CDR1 and CDR2: SGHAT, FQNNGV. This CDR3 comprises 17 residues. CDR3 amino acids: CASSLGLLAGGHNEQFF. DNA for the CDR3: TGTGCCAGCAGCTTAGGGTTACTAGCGGGGGGCCACAATGAGCAGTTCTTC.

The chain recombines TRBV18 with TRBJ1-2; D is possibly TRBD1 (5 bases). CDR3 length equals 15 residues. Trimming took off 1 base at V and 8 bases at J, with 17 bases between the two ends. CDR1 KGHSH and CDR2 LQKENI come from the germline V gene. The DNA of the CDR3 is TGTGCCAGCTCACCACGGAAAGGGGAGGTTGGCGGCTACACCTTC. Translating it yields CASSPRKGEVGGYTF.

This clone turned up a few times. V gene TRBV5-4 combines with J gene TRBJ1-2, with 8 bases fitting TRBD1. J was trimmed by 1 base and V by 4 bases; bases with no gene match: 12. The germline CDR1 and CDR2 sequences are SGHNT and YYREEE (reference sequence). The CDR3 spans 17 residues. The CDR3 DNA sequence: TGTGCCAGCAGCGAAGAACAGGGGGGATTTATTAACTATGGCTACACCTTC. This sequence encodes CASSEEQGGFINYGYTF.

The V gene is TRBV28, the J gene TRBJ2-7, with a possible D match to TRBD2 (6 bases). The V and J ends lost 4 bases and 0 bases respectively, with 13 bases between them. This CDR3 comprises 15 residues. Germline assignment: CDR1 MDHEN and CDR2 SYDVKM. CDR3 in amino acids: CASSSAAGFSYEQYF. CDR3 bases: TGTGCCAGCAGTTCAGCAGCGGGTTTCTCCTACGAGCAGTACTTC.

V usage is TRBV30 and J usage is TRBJ2-7; D not resolved. Per germline, CDR1 GTSNPN and CDR2 SVGIG (reference sequence). This CDR3 is built from 12 residues. V shed 1 base and J shed 1 base, with 5 bases lying between them. The CDR3 here is CAWSGHSYEQYF. CDR3 DNA sequence: TGTGCCTGGAGTGGACATTCCTACGAGCAGTACTTC.

This chain connects TRBV11-2 to TRBJ2-2, with D maybe TRBD1 (5 bases). The CDR3 is made up of 15 amino acids. Trimming removed 3 bases from V and 4 bases from J, with 12 bases in between. Germline V gene sequence: CDR1 SGHAT, CDR2 FQNNGV. CDR3 in amino acids: CASSFVQGSTGELFF. CDR3 in DNA: TGTGCCAGCAGCTTTGTTCAGGGAAGCACCGGGGAGCTGTTTTTT.

The gene calls are TRBV9 and TRBJ1-1; D perhaps matches TRBD1 (6 bases). V was cut by 0 bases and J by 4 bases, with 16 bases left in between. Germline CDR1 is SGDLS and CDR2 is YYNGEE. The CDR3 has 16 residues. The CDR3 region is CASSVGRFSTGTEAFF. The DNA of the CDR3 is TGTGCCAGCAGCGTAGGACGGTTCTCGACAGGCACTGAAGCTTTCTTT.

The rearrangement uses TRBV7-9 and TRBJ1-3; D remains unclear. The germline gives CDR1 SEHNR, CDR2 FQNEAQ (reference sequence). CDR3 length: 14 amino acids. The V end was cut by 5 bases, the J end by 0 bases, with 8 bases between. CDR3 sequence: CASSPRLSGNTIYF. The DNA for the CDR3 is TGTGCCAGCAGCCCCCGACTCTCTGGAAACACCATATATTTT.

This clone was seen only once. The chain employs TRBV5-8 and TRBJ1-4; D is perhaps TRBD1 (5 bases). Germline V gene data show CDR1 as SGHTS and CDR2 as YDEGEE. This CDR3 region has 15 residues. Trimming pared 0 bases from V and 8 bases from J, leaving 14 bases between. As DNA, the CDR3 is TGTGCCAGCAGCTTGGAGGTCGCGGGGCGGGAAAAACTGTTTTTT. It codes for CASSLEVAGREKLFF.

The chain couples TRBV6-6 to TRBJ1-6; the D is unclear. The CDR3 loop spans 14 amino acids. Trimming removed 6 bases at V and 10 bases at J, with 16 bases between. CDR1 MNHNY and CDR2 SVGAGI come from the germline V gene (reference sequence). This CDR3 is CASRADGKMSPLHF. The CDR3 DNA reads TGTGCCAGCAGAGCCGACGGGAAAATGTCACCCCTCCACTTT.

This clone was counted between two and nine times. V gene TRBV15 combines with J gene TRBJ1-4; D is unresolved. The CDR3 extends over 15 amino acids. CDR1 and CDR2 from the germline V gene are LNHNV and YYDKDF (reference sequence). Trimming pared 2 bases from V and 8 bases from J, leaving 15 bases between. CDR3: CATSRSLSWEEKLFF. In nucleotides, the CDR3 is TGTGCCACCAGCAGAAGTTTGTCCTGGGAGGAAAAACTGTTTTTT.

This chain links TRBV5-1 with TRBJ2-7; 13 bases line up with TRBD2. J gave up 1 base and V 1 base, and 17 bases lay outside the gene matches. The CDR3 totals 21 residues. Germline V gives CDR1 SGHRS, CDR2 YFSETQ. The CDR3 spells CASSLPPLRTSGGPLSYEQYF. Written as DNA, the CDR3 is TGCGCCAGCAGCTTGCCCCCATTGCGGACTAGCGGGGGTCCTCTTTCCTACGAGCAGTACTTC.

This clone turned up a few times. V gene TRBV3-1 (or the pseudogene TRBV3-2) combines with J gene TRBJ2-3; D is possibly TRBD2 (6 bases). V was clipped by 4 bases and J by 2 bases, with 16 bases between them. Germline V gives CDR1 LGHDT, CDR2 YNNKEL (reference sequence). CDR3 size: 16 residues. The CDR3 loop reads CASSPRIAEFTDTQYF. The CDR3 coding sequence is TGTGCCAGCAGCCCCCGGATAGCGGAGTTCACAGATACGCAGTATTTT.

This sequence joins TRBV2 and TRBJ2-2; 8 nucleotides align to TRBD1. The ends lost 6 bases at V and 5 bases at J; junction bases unmatched: 11. This CDR3 is built from 16 residues. Germline V gene data show CDR1 as SNHLY and CDR2 as FYNNEI. The CDR3 loop reads CASRWGQALSTGELFF. In nucleotides, the CDR3 is TGTGCCAGCAGGTGGGGACAGGCCCTGTCAACCGGGGAGCTGTTTTTT. Variable domain in full (rest from reference TRBV2 and TRBJ2-2): EPEVTQTPSHQVTQMGQEVILRCVPISNHLYFYWYRQILGQKVEFLVSFYNNEISEKSEIFDDQFSVERPDGSNFTLKIRSTKLEDSAMYFCASRWGQALSTGELFFGEGSRLTVL.

The chain has TRBV9 and TRBJ1-2; D remains ambiguous. The CDR3 totals 14 residues. Germline loops: CDR1 SGDLS, CDR2 YYNGEE. V was clipped by 1 base and J by 8 bases, with 15 bases between them. The CDR3 sequence: CASSVSMGSGGYTF. CDR3 in DNA: TGTGCCAGCAGCGTAAGCATGGGGAGTGGCGGCTACACCTTC. Supplemented by reference TRBV9 and TRBJ1-2, the full variable domain reads DSGVTQTPKHLITATGQRVTLRCSPRSGDLSVYWYQQSLDQGLQFLIQYYNGEERAKGNILERFSAQQFPDLHSELNLSSLELGDSALYFCASSVSMGSGGYTFGSGTRLTVV.

The CDR3 region is CASSDWQGNTGELFF. The CDR3 nucleotides read TGTGCCAGCAGTGACTGGCAGGGGAACACCGGGGAGCTGTTTTTT. This sequence joins TRBV2 and TRBJ2-2; a possible D gene is TRBD1 (5 bases). This CDR3 region has 15 residues. V lost 3 bases to trimming and J lost 1 base, with 9 bases between them. The germline CDR1 and CDR2 sequences are SNHLY and FYNNEI.

The chain combines TRBV19 with TRBJ2-2, with TRBD2 matching over 9 bases. The CDR3 loop spans 14 amino acids. V shed 5 bases and J 7 bases; nucleotides not matched to a gene: 5. Per germline, CDR1 LNHDA and CDR2 SQIVND (reference sequence). In DNA, the CDR3 is TGTGCCAGTAGTCCCGGACTAGCGTTCGGGGAGCTGTTTTTT. Protein product: CASSPGLAFGELFF.

The chain has TRBV6-5 and TRBJ2-7; 10 nucleotides match TRBD2. Per the germline V gene, CDR1 is MNHEY and CDR2 is SVGAGI. The V segment lost 6 bases and the J segment 0 bases; nucleotides outside the gene matches: 5. The CDR3 totals 15 residues. The CDR3 region has the DNA TGTGCCAGCAGGCCGGGACTAGCGAACTCCTACGAGCAGTACTTC. This sequence encodes CASRPGLANSYEQYF.

The rearrangement joins TRBV28 to TRBJ1-1; TRBD1 matches at 9 bases. The CDR3 is made up of 14 amino acids. J lost 7 bases, V lost 3 bases, and 6 bases had no gene match. The germline gives CDR1 MDHEN, CDR2 SYDVKM. CDR3 sequence (DNA): TGTGCCAGCAGTTTCCCGGGACAGGGTATTGAAGCTTTCTTT. Amino acid sequence: CASSFPGQGIEAFF.